These T cell receptor beta chains were read from a single sample in a study of T cell responses to AZD1222 COVID-19 vaccine. Profiled with immunoSEQ multiplex PCR; TCRdb holds only in-frame clones, not every one. The sample has 100,000 to 150,000 clones, approximately 90% seen once. The input for sequencing was peripheral blood, taken on day 0 of AZD1222 vaccination. These receptors were collected from an adult in good health. The CDR3 runs from the conserved cysteine through the conserved F or W. The D gene is left open where the match is weak. Rows give clone size only sometimes, using once, few, many, or a class for an expanded clone.

length,V,size,D,J,CDR3,DNA
13,TRBV5-1,.,.,TRBJ1-1,CASSSDGRNEAFF,TGCGCCAGCAGCTCCGACGGACGGAATGAAGCTTTCTTT
17,TRBV12-5,once,TRBD1,TRBJ2-1,CASGYRRGDRDSNEQFF,TGTGCTAGTGGATATCGCCGGGGGGACAGGGACTCCAATGAGCAGTTCTTC
12,TRBV2,.,.,TRBJ1-4,CASSRNNEKLFF,TGTGCCAGCTCTCGGAACAATGAAAAACTGTTTTTT
14,TRBV19,.,.,TRBJ1-2,CASSITGGDYGYTF,TGTGCCAGTAGTATAACTGGAGGAGACTATGGCTACACCTTC
13,TRBV4-2,.,.,TRBJ1-2,CASSQDLNYGYTF,TGTGCCAGCAGCCAAGACCTAAACTATGGCTACACCTTC
15,TRBV5-1,.,.,TRBJ1-3,CASSHGRSSGNTIYF,TGCGCCAGCAGCCATGGGAGGTCCTCTGGAAACACCATATATTTT
14,TRBV5-1,.,.,TRBJ1-2,CASSLENGQNGYTF,TGCGCCAGCAGCCTTGAGAATGGACAAAATGGCTACACCTTC
14,TRBV6-5,.,TRBD1,TRBJ1-2,CASSPSDRYYGYTF,TGTGCCAGCAGCCCCTCGGACAGGTACTATGGCTACACCTTC
15,TRBV9,.,.,TRBJ2-1,CASSVGGGWQNEQFF,TGTGCCAGCAGCGTAGGCGGGGGCTGGCAAAATGAGCAGTTCTTC
14,TRBV3-1/TRBV3-2,.,.,TRBJ2-1,CASSSDASYNEQFF,TGTGCCAGCAGCTCGGACGCCTCCTACAATGAGCAGTTCTTC
13,TRBV7-8,.,.,TRBJ1-5,CASSLLDFQPQHF,TGTGCCAGCAGCTTACTAGACTTTCAGCCCCAGCATTTT
12,TRBV29-1,few,.,TRBJ2-7,CSVRSGAYEQYF,TGCAGCGTTCGGAGCGGTGCCTACGAGCAGTACTTC
13,TRBV6-5,.,.,TRBJ2-1,CASEVGGGHEQFF,TGTGCCAGCGAGGTCGGGGGCGGGCATGAGCAGTTCTTC
16,TRBV28,.,.,TRBJ2-6,CASSLRHGSGANVLTF,TGTGCCAGCAGTCTTAGACACGGGTCAGGGGCCAACGTCCTGACTTTC
12,TRBV24-1,.,.,TRBJ2-1,CATSVSGNEQFF,TGTGCCACCAGTGTTTCTGGCAATGAGCAGTTCTTC
16,TRBV11-3,.,TRBD2,TRBJ2-1,CASSLGLAGVYNEQFF,TGTGCCAGCAGCTTGGGACTAGCGGGAGTCTACAATGAGCAGTTCTTC
15,TRBV5-4,.,.,TRBJ2-6,CASSFQGSGANVLTF,TGTGCCAGCAGCTTCCAGGGGTCCGGGGCCAACGTCCTGACTTTC
14,TRBV9,.,.,TRBJ2-7,CASSPRGTTGEQYF,TGTGCCAGCAGCCCGAGGGGAACTACGGGGGAGCAGTACTTC
14,TRBV2,.,.,TRBJ2-7,CASSDPHPVLGTYF,TGTGCCAGCAGTGATCCACATCCCGTACTAGGGACGTACTTC
17,TRBV30,.,TRBD1,TRBJ1-3,CACPTGGDPRSGNTIYF,TGTGCCTGCCCGACAGGGGGAGATCCTCGCTCTGGAAACACCATATATTTT
19,TRBV5-1,.,.,TRBJ2-5,CASTPRRYGLSGLQETQYF,TGCGCCAGCACCCCCCGAAGATACGGGTTATCAGGCCTCCAAGAGACCCAGTACTTC
19,TRBV18,.,.,TRBJ2-4,CASSRRDIQEVLAKNIQYF,TGTGCCAGCTCACGTCGGGACATCCAGGAGGTTCTAGCCAAAAACATTCAGTACTTC
16,TRBV2,.,TRBD1,TRBJ1-2,CASSTARDRGRDGYTF,TGTGCCAGCAGCACCGCCCGGGACAGGGGGCGGGATGGCTACACCTTC
13,TRBV7-3,.,.,TRBJ2-2,CASSLTSSGELFF,TGTGCCAGCAGCTTAACTAGTTCCGGGGAGCTGTTTTTT
16,TRBV30,once,TRBD1,TRBJ1-4,CAWSGQGYSTNEKLFF,TGTGCCTGGAGTGGACAGGGGTATTCAACTAATGAAAAACTGTTTTTT
14,TRBV11-2,once,.,TRBJ2-1,CASSSIGRANEQFF,TGTGCCAGCAGCTCTATTGGGCGGGCAAATGAGCAGTTCTTC
11,TRBV7-4,few,.,TRBJ2-7,CASSHRNEQYF,TGTGCCAGCAGCCACCGTAACGAGCAGTACTTC
12,TRBV28,.,.,TRBJ1-2,CASSLQLYGYTF,TGTGCCAGCAGTCTCCAGCTCTATGGCTACACCTTC
14,TRBV28,.,.,TRBJ1-4,CASSLDLTDKKLFF,TGTGCCAGCAGTTTAGATTTAACGGATAAAAAACTGTTTTTT
14,TRBV18,.,.,TRBJ1-1,CASSPPAVNTEAFF,TGTGCCAGCTCACCCCCAGCGGTGAACACTGAAGCTTTCTTT
13,TRBV28,.,.,TRBJ1-3,CASSLDVGRTIYF,TGTGCCAGCAGTTTAGATGTAGGAAGGACCATATATTTT
16,TRBV7-9,.,TRBD1,TRBJ2-1,CASSLGGDRARNEQFF,TGTGCCAGCAGCCTAGGGGGGGACAGGGCGCGGAATGAGCAGTTCTTC
14,TRBV27,.,.,TRBJ1-5,CASSLLGWGQPQHF,TGTGCCAGCAGTTTATTAGGGTGGGGTCAGCCCCAGCATTTT
15,TRBV4-1,.,TRBD1,TRBJ1-5,CASSHLQGVGQPQHF,TGCGCCAGCAGCCACCTACAGGGGGTAGGGCAGCCCCAGCATTTT
16,TRBV29-1,.,.,TRBJ1-2,CSVDGRTKGIGDGYTF,TGCAGCGTTGACGGTCGGACGAAGGGAATCGGAGATGGCTACACCTTC
14,TRBV10-3,.,TRBD1,TRBJ1-5,CAISDDRGNQPQHF,TGTGCCATCAGTGATGACAGGGGCAATCAGCCCCAGCATTTT
17,TRBV5-1,.,.,TRBJ2-1,CASSLAGGQRGYNEQFF,TGCGCCAGCAGCTTGGCCGGGGGACAGAGGGGTTACAATGAGCAGTTCTTC
14,TRBV27,.,.,TRBJ1-2,CASSHGTDHYGYTF,TGTGCCAGCAGTCACGGGACGGACCATTATGGCTACACCTTC
16,TRBV4-1,once,TRBD2,TRBJ2-1,CASSQYLAGVGNEQFF,TGCGCCAGCAGCCAATACCTAGCGGGAGTAGGCAATGAGCAGTTCTTC
16,TRBV9,.,TRBD1,TRBJ2-2,CASSVEPGGTTGELFF,TGTGCCAGCAGCGTAGAACCAGGGGGCACCACCGGGGAGCTGTTTTTT
13,TRBV19,.,.,TRBJ2-3,CASKLRNTDTQYF,TGTGCCAGTAAATTGAGAAATACAGATACGCAGTATTTT
14,TRBV7-6,.,.,TRBJ1-2,CASSLLRAEGGYTF,TGTGCCAGCAGCTTACTCCGGGCAGAAGGGGGCTACACCTTC
13,TRBV2,.,.,TRBJ1-1,CASSVNGESEAFF,TGTGCCAGCAGTGTAAACGGAGAGTCTGAAGCTTTCTTT
14,TRBV7-9,.,.,TRBJ1-1,CASSLGLSNTEAFF,TGTGCCAGCAGCTTAGGACTATCGAACACTGAAGCTTTCTTT
17,TRBV19,.,.,TRBJ1-6,CASRIGTSSFSNSPLHF,TGTGCCAGTAGAATCGGGACTTCTTCGTTTAGTAATTCACCCCTCCACTTT
16,TRBV7-2,.,.,TRBJ2-2,CASSHSPGRNTGELFF,TGTGCCAGCAGCCATAGTCCGGGGAGGAACACCGGGGAGCTGTTTTTT
15,TRBV5-4,.,.,TRBJ1-2,CASSLDPRATDGYTF,TGTGCCAGCAGCTTGGACCCCAGGGCAACAGATGGCTACACCTTC
14,TRBV6-1,.,.,TRBJ2-3,CASSDWAATDTQYF,TGTGCCAGCAGTGATTGGGCAGCAACAGATACGCAGTATTTT
15,TRBV2,.,TRBD2,TRBJ2-1,CASRAGLAGHNEQFF,TGTGCCAGCAGAGCGGGACTAGCGGGCCACAATGAGCAGTTCTTC
16,TRBV6-6,.,.,TRBJ2-3,CASSYSGAKLTDTQYF,TGTGCCAGCAGTTACTCGGGGGCTAAACTCACAGATACGCAGTATTTT